This record covers a single T cell receptor beta chain. Its antigen is unknown. The data were obtained in a study of pediatric ulcerative colitis. Study findings and constraints: Rectal repertoires separated controls, mild-moderate and acute severe colitis. A couple of rectal CDR3 clonotypes occurred in all ulcerative colitis patients.

The table came from immunoSEQ multiplex PCR; TCRdb's copy has only in-frame clones and leaves some out. The repertoire holds under 50,000 clones, over 70% seen once, with around 3.8% in the top ten. This CDR3 is 14 amino acids long. Deletions cut 7 bases from V and 2 bases from J, with 9 bases between. Germline CDR1 reads MNHEY; CDR2 reads SVGAGI. The rectum was sampled with one to two pinch biopsies at colonoscopy. Sequenced input: gut tissue. The clonotype comes from a girl aged 10-17 years with moderate ulcerative colitis. The V gene is TRBV6-5, the J gene TRBJ2-6, with unresolved D. The CDR3 protein is CASTLGTGANVLTF. CDR3 sequence (DNA): TGTGCCAGCACGTTAGGGACTGGGGCCAACGTCCTGACTTTC.